This TCR beta chain was recorded in a study of shared T cell receptors in the human thymus. Clones were read by immunoSEQ multiplex PCR, and TCRdb kept only the in-frame ones, dropping some. Of over 350,000 clones in the sample, 95% were seen once. The TCR sequence derives from a human donor. Source material: thymocytes.

The CDR3 loop is CASSSHGQNEAFF. CDR3 in DNA: TGTGCCAGTAGTAGCCACGGACAGAATGAAGCTTTCTTT. The V call is TRBV19, the J call TRBJ1-1, with D tentatively TRBD1 (6 bases). The CDR3 has 13 amino acids. Per germline, CDR1 LNHDA and CDR2 SQIVND (reference sequence). V lost 4 bases to trimming and J lost 7 bases, with 13 bases between them.